The T cell receptor (beta chain) under discussion was sequenced for a study of T-cell reconstitution after alpha-beta-depleted transplantation in children. Whole-study findings and limits: Elevated TCRbeta diversity at day 60 was traced, in some patients, to surviving recipient T cells and thymic progenitors. Reportedly, roughly two months post-transplant, alpha-beta T cells arose from several hundred expanded graft clones.

Germline trimming cut 2 bases from V and 12 bases from J; bases unmatched to any gene: 6. Germline values: CDR1 MNHNS, CDR2 SASEGT. The CDR3 has 12 amino acids. For this clonotype: Its antigen is still unknown.

During its preparation, the TCRbeta library received unique molecular identifiers. TCRdb re-called the PCR reads with MiXCR, one entry per CDR3 protein. The sample lists around 450,000 distinct CDR3 sequences, about 16% occurring once. The input for sequencing was PBMCs, mostly from graft donor cells, taken 360 days after TCRalphabeta/CD19-depleted stem cell transplant. The V call is TRBV6-1, the J call TRBJ2-7, with 8 bases identical to TRBD1. The clonotype was recovered from a boy in the first two years of life who had a stem cell transplant for Wiskott-Aldrich syndrome, so the T cells may come from the graft donor. CDR3 DNA: TGTGCCAGCAGTGAATGGACAGGGCGGCCGTACTTC. This gives the protein CASSEWTGRPYF.